This T cell receptor beta chain was found in a study of human T cells and chemical hapten exposure. In TCRdb, the RACE reads were re-called with MiXCR into one record per CDR3 protein. The sample includes more than 300,000 distinct CDR3 sequences, more than 4.5% seen only once; the top ten take just over 2.5%. The CDR3 spans 11 residues. Trimming removed 8 bases from V and 4 bases from J, with 9 bases in between. Time point reported: pre-sensitization, week 0. Indicated treatment: therapeutic diphenylcyclopropenone sensitization with weekly scalp DPC. Here the sequenced sample was whole blood, taken in connection with sensitization to the hapten diphenylcyclopropenone (DPC). This chain joins TRBV12-3 or TRBV12-4 and TRBJ2-7; D gene uncertain. The sequence was obtained from a woman aged 45 to 65 with alopecia areata. Some clones in this sample may be carry-over from other donors' samples. CDR3 amino acids: CASRRKYEQYF. The DNA for the CDR3 is TGTGCCAGCCGGCGTAAGTACGAGCAGTACTTC.